The clone carrying this T cell receptor beta chain was counted between two and nine times. As yet, its antigen is unknown. This entry is derived from a study of CD8+ T cells in alopecia areata. Study results and limitations: Sequenced scalp T cells also include alphabeta T cells resident in normal skin. Higher clonality than in normal scalp was seen in lesional scalp, especially alopecia totalis/universalis.

Losses at the gene ends were 8 bases for V and 9 bases for J; bases not matched to a gene: 9. The germline gives CDR1 SQVTM, CDR2 ANQGSEA. The CDR3 has 13 residues. In each case, RNA was isolated and then reverse transcribed into cDNA as the sequencing template. Sequencing used immunoSEQ multiplex PCR; TCRdb keeps in-frame clones, though not all of them. The table has about 110,000 clones, 59% seen once. This receptor was taken from a human donor in good health. Sequencing was done on a sample of CD8+ T cells sorted from blood. The rearrangement joins TRBV29-1 to TRBJ2-1; 11 bases match TRBD1. The CDR3: CSFGTGGRGEQFF. The DNA of the CDR3 is TGCAGCTTCGGGACAGGGGGTAGAGGTGAGCAGTTCTTC.